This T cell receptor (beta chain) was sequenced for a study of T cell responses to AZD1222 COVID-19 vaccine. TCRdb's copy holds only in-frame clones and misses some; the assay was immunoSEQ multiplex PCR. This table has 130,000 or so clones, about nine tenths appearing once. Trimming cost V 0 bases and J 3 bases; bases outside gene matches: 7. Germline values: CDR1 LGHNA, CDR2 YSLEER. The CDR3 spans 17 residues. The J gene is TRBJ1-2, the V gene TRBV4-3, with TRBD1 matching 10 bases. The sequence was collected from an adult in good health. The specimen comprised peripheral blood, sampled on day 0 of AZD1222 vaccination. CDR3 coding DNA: TGCGCCAGCAGCCAAGATTCCGAGGGACAGGGGCACTATGGCTACACCTTC. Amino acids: CASSQDSEGQGHYGYTF.